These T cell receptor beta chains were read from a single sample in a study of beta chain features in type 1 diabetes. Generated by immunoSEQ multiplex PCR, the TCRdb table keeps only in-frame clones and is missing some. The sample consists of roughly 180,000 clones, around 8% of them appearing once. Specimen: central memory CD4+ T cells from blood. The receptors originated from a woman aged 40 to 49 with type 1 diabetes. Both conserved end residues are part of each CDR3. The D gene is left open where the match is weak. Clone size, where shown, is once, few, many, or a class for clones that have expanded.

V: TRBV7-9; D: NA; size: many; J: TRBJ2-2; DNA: TGTGCCAGCAGCGCGGGGACGAACACCGGGGAGCTGTTTTTT; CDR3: CASSAGTNTGELFF
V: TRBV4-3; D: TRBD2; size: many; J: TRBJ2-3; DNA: TGCGCCAGCAGCCAAGGTGCTAGCGGGAGTGTCACAGATACGCAGTATTTT; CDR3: CASSQGASGSVTDTQYF
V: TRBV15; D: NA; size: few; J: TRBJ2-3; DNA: TGTGCCACCAGCAGAAGAAGCGGATCTAGCACAGATACGCAGTATTTT; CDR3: CATSRRSGSSTDTQYF
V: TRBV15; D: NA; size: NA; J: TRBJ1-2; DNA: TGTGCCACCAGCAGAGATAAGGACAGCCTCTATGGCTACACCTTC; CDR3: CATSRDKDSLYGYTF
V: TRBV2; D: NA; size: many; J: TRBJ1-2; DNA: TGTGCCAGCAAGGACAGTAACTATGGCTACACCTTC; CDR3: CASKDSNYGYTF
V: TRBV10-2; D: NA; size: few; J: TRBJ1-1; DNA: TGCGCCAGCAACCTGGTGGGAGGGACTGAAGCTTTCTTT; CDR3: CASNLVGGTEAFF
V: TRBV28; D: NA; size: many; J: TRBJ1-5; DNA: TGTGCCAGCAGCGCAATAGATAGCAATCAGCCCCAGCATTTT; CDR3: CASSAIDSNQPQHF
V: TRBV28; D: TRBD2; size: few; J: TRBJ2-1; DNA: TGTGCCAGCAGGCCCAGCGGGGTAGGATACAATGAGCAGTTCTTC; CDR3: CASRPSGVGYNEQFF
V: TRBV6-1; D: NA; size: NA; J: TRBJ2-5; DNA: TGTGCCAGCAGTGAAGGATGGCTGTTGGGGGGGACCCAGTACTTC; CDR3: CASSEGWLLGGTQYF
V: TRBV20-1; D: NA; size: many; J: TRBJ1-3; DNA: TGCAGTGCTAGCCGACAAGACACCATATATTTT; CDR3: CSASRQDTIYF
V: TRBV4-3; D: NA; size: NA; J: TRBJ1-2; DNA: TGCGCCAGCAGCCAAGAGGCGGAGGGATCGTTGTATGGCTACACCTTC; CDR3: CASSQEAEGSLYGYTF
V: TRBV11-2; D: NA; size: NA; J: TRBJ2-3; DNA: TGTGCCAGCAGCTTACCTGGGGCGTCGGATACGCAGTATTTT; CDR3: CASSLPGASDTQYF
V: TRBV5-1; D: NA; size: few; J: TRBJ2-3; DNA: TGCGCCAGCAGCTCCGGCGGCACCACAGATACGCAGTATTTT; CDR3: CASSSGGTTDTQYF
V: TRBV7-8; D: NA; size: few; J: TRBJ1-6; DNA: TGTGCCAGCAGCTCCTTTAGGGGCCTCCACTTT; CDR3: CASSSFRGLHF
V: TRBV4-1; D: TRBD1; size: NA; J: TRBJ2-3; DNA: TGCGCCAGCAGCCAAGACGGGGCAGGGGGCGCAGCAGATACGCAGTATTTT; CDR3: CASSQDGAGGAADTQYF
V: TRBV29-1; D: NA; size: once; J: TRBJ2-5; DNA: TGCAGCGTTCGGGGATATCAAGAGACCCAGTACTTC; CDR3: CSVRGYQETQYF
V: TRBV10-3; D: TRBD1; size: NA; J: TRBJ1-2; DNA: TGTGCCATCAGTGCGGGACAGGGCCCTAGTGGCTACACCTTC; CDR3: CAISAGQGPSGYTF
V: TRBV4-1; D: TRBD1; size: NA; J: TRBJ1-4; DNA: TGCGCCAGCAGGAGGGGAGTAACGGGACAGGGGACAAGGGAAAATGAAAAACTGTTTTTT; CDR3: CASRRGVTGQGTRENEKLFF
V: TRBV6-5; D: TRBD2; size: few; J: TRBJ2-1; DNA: TGTGCCAGCAGTATACTAGCGGGAGCCTACAATGAGCAGTTCTTC; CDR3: CASSILAGAYNEQFF
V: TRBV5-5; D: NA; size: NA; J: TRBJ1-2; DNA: TGTGCCAGCAGCCCATCGAGGGACAATGGTAATAGCTACACCTTC; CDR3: CASSPSRDNGNSYTF
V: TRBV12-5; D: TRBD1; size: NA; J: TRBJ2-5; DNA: TGTGCTAGTGCTCCAGGGACAGGGTCGGAGACCCAGTACTTC; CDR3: CASAPGTGSETQYF
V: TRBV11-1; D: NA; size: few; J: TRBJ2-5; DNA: TGTGCCAGCAGCTTATATCGAGAGACCCAGTACTTC; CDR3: CASSLYRETQYF
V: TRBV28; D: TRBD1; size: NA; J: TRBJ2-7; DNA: TGTGCCAGCAGTTTGTTCTCCGGACAGGGCCGATTGCGGGAGCAGTACTTC; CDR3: CASSLFSGQGRLREQYF
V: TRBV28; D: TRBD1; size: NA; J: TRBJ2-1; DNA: TGTGCCAGCAGTCTGTGGACAGGGAACAATGAGCAGTTCTTC; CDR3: CASSLWTGNNEQFF
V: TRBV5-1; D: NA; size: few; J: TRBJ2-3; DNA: TGCGCCAGCAGCTTCCGGGATACAGATACGCAGTATTTT; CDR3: CASSFRDTDTQYF
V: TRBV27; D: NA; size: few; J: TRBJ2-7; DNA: TGTGCCAGCAGCCGGGAGTTTTCCTACGAGCAGTACTTC; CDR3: CASSREFSYEQYF
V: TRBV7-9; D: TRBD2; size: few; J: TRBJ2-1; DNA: TGTGCCAGCAGCGCGAGCGGGGGCGGATCCTACAATGAGCAGTTCTTC; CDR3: CASSASGGGSYNEQFF
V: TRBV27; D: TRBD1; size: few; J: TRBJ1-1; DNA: TGTGCCAGCACCAAGGGACAGGGAACTGAAGCTTTCTTT; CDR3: CASTKGQGTEAFF
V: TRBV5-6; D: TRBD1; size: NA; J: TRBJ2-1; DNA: TGTGCCAGCAGCCGCCGAGGACAGGGAAACAATGAGCAGTTCTTC; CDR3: CASSRRGQGNNEQFF
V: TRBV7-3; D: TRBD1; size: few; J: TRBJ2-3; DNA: TGTGCCAGCAGTCTCGGACAGGGAAGGGCAGATACGCAGTATTTT; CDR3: CASSLGQGRADTQYF
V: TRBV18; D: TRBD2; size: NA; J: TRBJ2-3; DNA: TGTGCCAGCTCACCCCAGCGGGGGGGCACAGATACGCAGTATTTT; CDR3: CASSPQRGGTDTQYF
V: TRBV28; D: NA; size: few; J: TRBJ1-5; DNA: TGTGCCAGCAGCCCCGAGGCAGGGTGGCAGCCCCAGCATTTT; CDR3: CASSPEAGWQPQHF
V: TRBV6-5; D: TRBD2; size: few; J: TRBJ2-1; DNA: TGTGCCAGCATCCCGCCGGGACTAGGAGACAATGAGCAGTTCTTC; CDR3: CASIPPGLGDNEQFF
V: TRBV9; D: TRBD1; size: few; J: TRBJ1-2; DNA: TGTGCCAGCAGCTCGGGACAGGGGGCGTTCGGCTACACCTTC; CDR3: CASSSGQGAFGYTF
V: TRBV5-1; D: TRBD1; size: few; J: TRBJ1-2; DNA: TGCGCCAGCAGCCACAACGGACAGGGAGAGAATGGCTACACCTTC; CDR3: CASSHNGQGENGYTF
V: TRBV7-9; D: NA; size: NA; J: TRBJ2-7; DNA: TGTGCCAGCAGCTTAATCGGAGGGGACGAGCAGTACTTC; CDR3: CASSLIGGDEQYF
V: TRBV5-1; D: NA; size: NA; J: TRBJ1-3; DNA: TGCGCCAGCAGTCTACAGGGCGAAAACACCATATATTTT; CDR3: CASSLQGENTIYF
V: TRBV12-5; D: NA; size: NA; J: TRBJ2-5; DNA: TGTGCTAGTGGTTTAATGGCAGACCTCGGGGGGACCCAGTACTTC; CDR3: CASGLMADLGGTQYF
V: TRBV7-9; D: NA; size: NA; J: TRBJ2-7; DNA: TGTGCCAGCAGCTCCAGGCCCCCCACGGCCTACGAGCAGTACTTC; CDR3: CASSSRPPTAYEQYF
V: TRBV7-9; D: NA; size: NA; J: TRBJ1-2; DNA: TGTGCCAGCAGCTTAGATTGGGGGGACGGCTACACCTTC; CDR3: CASSLDWGDGYTF